This T cell receptor beta chain emerged from a study of blood T cells in healthy people across ages. The study's findings and limits: Long-lived donors exceeded aged donors in naive CD4+ cells and diversity. Naive T cell percentage by flow cytometry tracked strongly with beta diversity.

Concerning this clonotype: Its antigen is not known. Its ends do not fully match the called genes, so a read error is possible.

The use of a sample-barcoded 5' primer and a J-beta primer mix characterized a second PCR of roughly 6 to 11 cycles. Each TCR beta cDNA got a 12-nucleotide random molecular identifier. Each single sample gave us at least 3 million CDR3-containing paired-end reads. MiXCR, run by TCRdb on the 5' RACE reads, gives a single entry per CDR3 protein. The repertoire has approximately 800,000 distinct CDR3 sequences, about half of them found once; the top ten carry 15% to 20%. This receptor was taken from a man of 80 years or more in good health. The sequencing input was blood.

The CDR3 sequence: CASSSEREGLETRYF. The CDR3 DNA reads TGTGCCAGCAGTTCCGAGCGGGAGGGCCTTGAGACCCGGTACTTC. The chain combines TRBV6-2 or TRBV6-3 with TRBJ2-5, with 10 bases fitting TRBD2. The germline gives CDR1 MNHEY, CDR2 SVGEGT. This CDR3 region has 15 residues.